This TCR beta chain comes out of a study of CD8+CD57+ T cells in acquired aplastic anemia. This CDR3 spans 13 amino acids. Germline-derived CDR1 and CDR2 are SGHRS and YFSETQ. V lost 6 bases to trimming and J lost 0 bases, with 4 bases between them. The sequenced patients had an expansion of CD8+CD57+ cells seen by flow cytometry. With no exception, the patients had severe acquired aplastic anemia. Patients had not yet gotten any therapy when their blood was taken for sampling. The template for TCR beta VDJ and CDR3 sequence profiling was genomic DNA. Using its own MiXCR run on the reads, TCRdb lists one record per CDR3 protein. This table has 120,000 or so distinct CDR3 sequences, 30% to 45% appearing once. This clonotype was seen many times.

This clonotype was sampled from a human donor with aplastic anemia. Source material: sorted CD4+, CD8+, or CD8+CD57+ T cells (not recorded which) from PBMCs. The V gene is TRBV5-1, the J gene TRBJ2-6; no clear D. The CDR3 protein is CASKDSGANVLTF. CDR3 DNA sequence: TGCGCCAGCAAGGACTCTGGGGCCAACGTCCTGACTTTC.